One and the same sample provided the 16 T cell receptor beta chains below, sequenced in a study of blood T cell repertoires in COVID-19. Only in-frame clones appear in the TCRdb table, and some are missing; sequencing was by immunoSEQ multiplex PCR. Counted here are about 150,000 clones, roughly 88% occurring once; the ten biggest clones make up roughly 0.6%. The sequenced sample was peripheral blood. The source of these receptors is a man in his 60s with COVID-19, enrolled during active disease.

The rearrangement joins TRBV24-1 to TRBJ1-1, with unresolved D. This CDR3 region has 12 residues. V lost 1 base and J lost 9, with 8 bases in between. CDR1 is KGHDR and CDR2 is SFDVKD in the germline V gene. CDR3 amino acids: CATSDFGRKAFF. The CDR3 coding sequence is TGTGCCACCAGTGATTTTGGCAGGAAAGCTTTCTTT.

The chain carries TRBV5-6 and TRBJ1-1; 8 nucleotides align to TRBD1. Trimming at V came to 0 bases and at J to 0 bases, leaving 7 bases not matched to a gene. This CDR3 is 17 amino acids long. CDR1 and CDR2 (germline): SGHDT, YYEEEE. The CDR3 nucleotides are TGTGCCAGCAGCTTGGCGGGACAGGAATGGGTGAACACTGAAGCTTTCTTT. This translates into CASSLAGQEWVNTEAFF.

The chain combines TRBV29-1 with TRBJ1-2; no clear D gene. Per the germline V gene, CDR1 is SQVTM and CDR2 is ANQGSEA. The CDR3 spans 12 residues. Trimming cost V 2 bases and J 7 bases, with 11 bases left between them. The DNA of the CDR3 is TGCAGCGTTGAACGGGTCCCCCTTGGCTACACCTTC. This sequence encodes CSVERVPLGYTF.

The CDR3 reads CASSYYSSSGEQFF. The CDR3 nucleotides are TGTGCCAGCAGTTATTATTCTAGCTCAGGTGAGCAGTTCTTC. The chain joins TRBV27 to TRBJ2-1; TRBD2 might be the D (5 bases). V gave up 4 bases and J gave up 9 bases, with 16 bases separating them. CDR1 is MNHEY and CDR2 is SMNVEV in the germline V gene (reference sequence). CDR3 size: 14 residues.

The CDR3 DNA reads as TGTGCCAGCAGTCGTCTGGAAGGTGGAGGCAATCAGCCCCAGCATTTT. Translation: CASSRLEGGGNQPQHF. This chain joins TRBV28 and TRBJ1-5; D not certain. V lost 5 bases to trimming and J lost 2 bases, with 16 bases between them. The V gene's germline CDR1 is MDHEN and CDR2 SYDVKM. This CDR3 spans 16 amino acids. The full variable domain, its missing parts supplied by reference TRBV28 and TRBJ1-5, is DVKVTQSSRYLVKRTGEKVFLECVQDMDHENMFWYRQDPGLGLRLIYFSYDVKMKEKGDIPEGYSVSREKKERFSLILESASTNQTSMYLCASSRLEGGGNQPQHFGDGTRLSIL.

V and J are TRBV24-1 and TRBJ2-5, with 9 bases identical to TRBD1. Germline CDR1 and CDR2: KGHDR and SFDVKD. Unmatched junction bases numbered 15, after V lost 8 bases and J lost 3 bases. CDR3 length equals 17 residues. The chain's CDR3 is CATKANPGQGLEETQYF. The CDR3 nucleotides read TGTGCCACCAAGGCTAATCCGGGACAGGGTCTTGAAGAGACCCAGTACTTC.

The chain is built from TRBV10-2 and TRBJ1-1; 8 bases line up with TRBD1. J was trimmed by 8 bases and V by 8 bases; bases with no gene match: 7. CDR3 size: 12 residues. The germline V gene encodes CDR1 WSHSY and CDR2 SAAADI. CDR3 amino acids: CASQGQGGEAFF. The DNA for the CDR3 is TGCGCCAGCCAAGGACAGGGCGGCGAAGCTTTCTTT.

The V call is TRBV5-1, the J call TRBJ1-2, with D unclear. CDR1 and CDR2 (germline): SGHRS, YFSETQ. The CDR3 consists of 13 residues. Trimming shortened V by 2 bases and J by 8 bases, and 13 bases separated the two germline ends. The CDR3 DNA reads as TGCGCCAGCAGCTTCCCAGGTCCCGAAGGCTACACCTTC. Amino acid sequence: CASSFPGPEGYTF. Full variable domain (remainder filled in from reference TRBV5-1 and TRBJ1-2): KAGVTQTPRYLIKTRGQQVTLSCSPISGHRSVSWYQQTPGQGLQFLFEYFSETQRNKGNFPGRFSGRQFSNSRSEMNVSTLELGDSALYLCASSFPGPEGYTFGSGTRLTVV.

The rearrangement uses TRBV6-5 and TRBJ2-7; TRBD1 agrees at 8 bases. The CDR3 has 15 residues. Germline CDR1 MNHEY, CDR2 SVGAGI. Trimming at V came to 0 bases and at J to 3 bases, leaving 4 bases not matched to a gene. The CDR3: CASSYSYRGDYEQYF. CDR3 in DNA: TGTGCCAGCAGTTACTCGTACAGGGGGGACTACGAGCAGTACTTC.

J is TRBJ2-5 and V is TRBV7-8, with 9 bases lining up with TRBD1. This CDR3 has 14 residues. Per germline, CDR1 SGHVS and CDR2 FQNEAQ. V lost 5 bases and J lost 4; bases outside the gene matches: 5. Here the CDR3 DNA reads TGTGCCAGCAGCGGCCGGACAGGGGTAGAGACCCAGTACTTC. Its protein is CASSGRTGVETQYF.

The chain has TRBV4-1 and TRBJ1-1; 9 bases map to TRBD1. Per the germline V gene, CDR1 is MGHRA and CDR2 is YSYEKL. The CDR3 is 14 amino acids. V shed 4 bases and J 3 bases; nucleotides not matched to a gene: 3. As DNA, the CDR3 is TGCGCCAGCAGCCTGGGGACAGGGTACACTGAAGCTTTCTTT. Protein: CASSLGTGYTEAFF.

This rearrangement joins TRBV9 to TRBJ2-3, with 7 bases identical to TRBD2. The J segment lost 2 bases and the V segment lost 0 bases, leaving 6 bases of the junction unmatched. Germline CDR1 reads SGDLS; CDR2 reads YYNGEE. There are 16 residues in the CDR3. For the CDR3, the DNA is TGTGCCAGCAGCGTAGATGGAGCGGGGTACACAGATACGCAGTATTTT. Translating gives CASSVDGAGYTDTQYF.

CDR3 region: CATSDAAGQGQETQYF. CDR3 DNA sequence: TGTGCCACCAGTGACGCGGCGGGACAGGGGCAAGAGACCCAGTACTTC. This chain joins TRBV24-1 and TRBJ2-5; 10 nucleotides agree with TRBD1. The ends lost 4 bases at V and 2 bases at J; junction bases unmatched: 6. Germline assignment: CDR1 KGHDR and CDR2 SFDVKD. The CDR3 is made up of 16 amino acids.

This clone came up once. This chain joins TRBV5-6 and TRBJ1-5; D is undetermined. Trimming removed 0 bases at V and 0 bases at J, with 4 bases between. The CDR3 runs to 14 residues. The germline CDR1 and CDR2 sequences are SGHDT and YYEEEE. Here the CDR3 reads CASSLDNSNQPQHF. In nucleotides, the CDR3 is TGTGCCAGCAGCTTGGATAATAGCAATCAGCCCCAGCATTTT.

The genes are TRBV6-1 and TRBJ1-5, with TRBD1 matching 8 bases. Germline CDR1 and CDR2: MNHNS and SASEGT. This CDR3 contains 16 residues. V was pared by 1 base and J by 3 bases, with 5 bases of the junction left unmatched. The CDR3 is CASSEVAGGHNQPQHF. In nucleotides, the CDR3 is TGTGCCAGCAGTGAAGTCGCAGGGGGCCACAATCAGCCCCAGCATTTT.

This clone was detected only once. The genes are TRBV29-1 and TRBJ1-1; D not resolved. The length of the CDR3 is 11 residues. The ends were cut back, 7 bases at V and 0 bases at J, with 6 bases in the middle. Germline V gives CDR1 SQVTM, CDR2 ANQGSEA. CDR3 sequence: CSAEVNTEAFF. CDR3 coding DNA: TGCAGCGCCGAGGTGAACACTGAAGCTTTCTTT.